A selection of T cell receptor beta chains follows, all from one sample in a study of technical replicates of blood from a handful of donors. Data came from immunoSEQ multiplex PCR; TCRdb stores just in-frame clones and leaves some out. The sample includes more than 65,000 clones, 90% to 97% seen only once; the top ten take around 0.37%. The sample was T cells isolated from PBMCs. The receptors stem from a human donor in good health. The CDR3 runs from the conserved cysteine through the conserved F or W. Each record gives: D gene, clone size, J gene, V gene, CDR3 DNA, CDR3 protein. The D gene is left open where the match is weak. Only some rows state a clone size, as once, few, many or a class for expanded clones.

NA	NA	TRBJ2-5	TRBV7-7	TGTGCTAGCAGCTTAGGGCAGAAAGAGACCCAGTACTTC	CASSLGQKETQYF
TRBD2	NA	TRBJ2-3	TRBV11-2	TGTGCCAGCAGGTTGAGAGCGGGAGGGTCGGGAACAGATACGCAGTATTTT	CASRLRAGGSGTDTQYF
NA	NA	TRBJ1-4	TRBV6-6	TGTGCCAGCAGTTACGGTGGCAATGAAAAACTGTTTTTT	CASSYGGNEKLFF
NA	NA	TRBJ2-7	TRBV29-1	TGCAGCGTTGAAGTAGGGCAGGGCTACGAGCAGTACTTC	CSVEVGQGYEQYF
NA	NA	TRBJ2-7	TRBV9	TGTGCCAGCAGCGTAGGGGGGCCTCACAACGAGCAGTACTTC	CASSVGGPHNEQYF
NA	NA	TRBJ2-1	TRBV9	TGTGCCAGCAGCGTAGTGGCAGGAAGCAATGAGCAGTTCTTC	CASSVVAGSNEQFF
NA	NA	TRBJ1-1	TRBV9	TGTGCCAGCAGCGTAGCGGGGGGCTTCGGCGCGGCTGAAGCTTTCTTT	CASSVAGGFGAAEAFF
NA	NA	TRBJ2-6	TRBV30	TGTGCCTGGGACTCTATCTCTGGGGCCAACGTCCTGACTTTC	CAWDSISGANVLTF
NA	NA	TRBJ1-1	TRBV7-9	TGTGCCAGCAGCTCCGGACTTGGGATAAACGGAAGAGCTTTCTTT	CASSSGLGINGRAFF
TRBD1	NA	TRBJ1-2	TRBV10-3	TGTGCCATCAGTGAGGGGACAGTCGAATACTATGGCTACACCTTC	CAISEGTVEYYGYTF
TRBD1	once	TRBJ1-5	TRBV6-5	TGTGCCAGCAGTAACGACAGGGAAATCCAGCCCCAGCATTTT	CASSNDREIQPQHF
NA	NA	TRBJ1-2	TRBV5-4	TGTGCCAGCAGCTATAGGGGCCTTAGCTATGGCTACACCTTC	CASSYRGLSYGYTF
NA	NA	TRBJ2-2	TRBV9	TGTGCCAGCAGCGTACAAGCCAGGACGAACACCGGGGAGCTGTTTTTT	CASSVQARTNTGELFF
TRBD1	NA	TRBJ1-2	TRBV28	TGTGCCAGCAGGACCCCAACAGGGGGGTACTATGGCTACACCTTC	CASRTPTGGYYGYTF
TRBD2	once	TRBJ2-2	TRBV4-1	TGCGCCAGCAGCCCTGGGACTAGCGGGAGTGCGAACACCGGGGAGCTGTTTTTT	CASSPGTSGSANTGELFF
TRBD2	NA	TRBJ2-3	TRBV14	TGTGCCAGCAGCCTCAGGACTAGCGGGGTTTTAGATACGCAGTATTTT	CASSLRTSGVLDTQYF
NA	NA	TRBJ2-5	TRBV28	TGTGCCAGCAACCTTAGCGGAACGGAGACCCAGTACTTC	CASNLSGTETQYF
TRBD2	NA	TRBJ2-7	TRBV28	TGTGCCAGCAGTTTATCCAGCGGGACCGCTCCCTACGAGCAGTACTTC	CASSLSSGTAPYEQYF
TRBD1	NA	TRBJ2-7	TRBV27	TGTGCCAGCAGTTCCGGGACAGGGGGCGACGAGCAGTACTTC	CASSSGTGGDEQYF
NA	NA	TRBJ2-7	TRBV2	TGTGCCACGAATCAGGGAATCGGGCAGTACTTC	CATNQGIGQYF
NA	NA	TRBJ2-5	TRBV28	TGTGCCAGCAGTTTATTTGCGGACTTCCAAGAGACCCAGTACTTC	CASSLFADFQETQYF
NA	NA	TRBJ2-3	TRBV7-9	TGTGCCAGCACCCAACTAGGCGCCGGAGATACGCAGTATTTT	CASTQLGAGDTQYF
NA	NA	TRBJ2-3	TRBV5-1	TGCGCCAGCAGCTCGACAGGTGCTAGCACAGATACGCAGTATTTT	CASSSTGASTDTQYF
TRBD1	NA	TRBJ2-2	TRBV25-1	TGTGCCAGCAGCGGACTGGGGGTCGGGACAGGGGGCATCGGGGAGCTGTTTTTT	CASSGLGVGTGGIGELFF
NA	NA	TRBJ2-2	TRBV18	TGTGCCAGCTCACCGGTGCGGGGGAACACCGGGGAGCTGTTTTTT	CASSPVRGNTGELFF
TRBD2	NA	TRBJ2-7	TRBV6-1	TGTGCCAGCAGCGTGGGACTAGCTTCCTACGAGCAGTACTTC	CASSVGLASYEQYF
NA	NA	TRBJ1-3	TRBV5-1	TGCGCCAGCAGCTTGGCGGGGGGCGATGGAAACACCATATATTTT	CASSLAGGDGNTIYF
NA	NA	TRBJ2-7	TRBV7-8	TGTGCCAGCAGCTTAGTCCAAACTCCGGGGGAGCAGTACTTC	CASSLVQTPGEQYF
TRBD1	once	TRBJ2-3	TRBV7-3	TGTGCCAGCAGCTTCACAGGGGGCGCAGATACGCAGTATTTT	CASSFTGGADTQYF
TRBD2	NA	TRBJ2-3	TRBV27	TGTGCCAGCAACGGACTAGCGGGAGTTGGCACGCAGTATTTT	CASNGLAGVGTQYF
NA	NA	TRBJ2-2	TRBV5-1	TGCGCCAGCAGCTTGGCCCCGGGGTCGGGCACCGGGGAGCTGTTTTTT	CASSLAPGSGTGELFF